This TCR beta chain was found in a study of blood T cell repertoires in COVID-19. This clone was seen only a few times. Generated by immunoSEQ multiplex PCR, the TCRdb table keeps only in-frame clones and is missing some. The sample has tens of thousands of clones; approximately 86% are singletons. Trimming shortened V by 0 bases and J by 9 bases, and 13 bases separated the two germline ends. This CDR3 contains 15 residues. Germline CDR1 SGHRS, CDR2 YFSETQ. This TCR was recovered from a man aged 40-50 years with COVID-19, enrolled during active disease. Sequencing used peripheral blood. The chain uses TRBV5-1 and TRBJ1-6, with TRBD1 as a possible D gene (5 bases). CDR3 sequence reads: CASSLDAGQGSPLHF. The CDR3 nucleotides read TGCGCCAGCAGCTTGGATGCAGGGCAGGGTTCACCCCTCCACTTT.